This T cell receptor beta chain derives from a study of OX40 agonist ivuxolimab in advanced cancers. For the study in its entirety: Ivuxolimab was an agonistic, fully human IgG2 monoclonal antibody directed against OX40 (CD134), a costimulatory receptor. Intravenous ivuxolimab was administered to patients every 2 weeks at six dose levels: 0.01, 0.1, 0.3, 1.5, 3 and 10 mg/kg. Among the roughly 52 dose-escalation patients, some 19 had hepatocellular carcinoma, roughly 15 melanoma, 9 renal cell carcinoma and 9 head and neck cancer. A male proportion of nearly 85% and a mean age of about 60 years, ranging from 23 to 79, were recorded for the dose-escalation cohort. Patients were allowed to have had prior anti-PD-1, anti-PD-L1 or anti-CTLA-4 therapy, and approximately 41% of the dose-escalation patients had previously received checkpoint inhibitors. Three dose-escalation patients achieved partial responses, one with hepatocellular carcinoma and two with cutaneous melanoma. Peripheral TCRbeta sequencing aimed to test whether ivuxolimab altered TCR sequence diversity and caused clonal T-cell expansion. The monotherapy dose-escalation portion (N of about 50 patients) of the phase I ivuxolimab trial is reported in the paper. What the work shows at the level of the full study, not this receptor alone: Low levels of normalized T-cell clonal expansion were also seen in some patients who did not respond. Partial responders in the 0.1-3.0 mg/kg groups had among the lowest normalized peripheral clonal expansion, especially among CD8+ T cells. After ivuxolimab, more expanded clones were found on average in CD8+ T cells than in CD4+ T cells. At doses from 0.1 to 3.0 mg/kg, clonal expansion was seen in both CD4+ and CD8+ blood T cells between baseline and week 6. Which antigens the clonally expanded peripheral T cells were specific for was not determined.

V drops 4 bases and J drops 2 bases, leaving 5 bases in between. CDR1 and CDR2, per the germline V gene, are SGHDT and YYEEEE. Including the terminal cysteine and phenylalanine, the CDR3 comprises 12 residues. Only the CDR3 DNA is retained, 36 bases long and in frame from the first base. The trial excluded patients who had a history of autoimmune disease or were on systemic immunosuppression. In every dose cohort, peripheral blood was drawn for TCR sequencing at baseline, cycle 4 day 1, and cycle 7 day 1. Samples came from an open-label, multicenter, first-in-human phase I dose-escalation trial of ivuxolimab. Adults with locally advanced or metastatic melanoma, renal cell carcinoma, hepatocellular carcinoma or head and neck squamous cell carcinoma were enrolled in the trial. Before TCR sequencing, CD4+ and CD8+ T cells were separately sorted from peripheral blood. This clone came up once. Its antigen target is currently unknown. Base-call qualities are not available, and no considerably larger clone is one nucleotide away.

Genomic DNA was extracted from sorted cells for sequencing of the TCRbeta CDR3 region. The immunoSEQ Assay was used for sequencing of TCRbeta CDR3 regions. This is the immuneACCESS table as TCRdb keeps it, with only in-frame sequences that have V and J called. A part of the clones is gone; compared with another copy, unresolved V genes explain less than half, and the rest is unexplained. The sample data list about 52,000 clones, and about 93% of these were observed just once. Of the sample, approximately 23% falls within the top ten clones. This TCR came from an adult with an advanced solid tumor such as melanoma, head and neck, liver or kidney cancer. The sequencing used CD4+ or CD8+ T cells sorted from blood, collected in a trial of the OX40 agonist ivuxolimab. The V and J segments used are TRBV5-6 and TRBJ2-3; the D segment cannot be called with confidence. The DNA is as follows: TGTGCCAGCAGCCAAGTCACAGATACGCAGTATTTT. Its coded protein is CASSQVTDTQYF.